The subject of this entry is one TCR beta chain. This record comes from a study of blood T cell repertoires in COVID-19. Original processing methods: Quantification of nucleated cells was approximated via reference gene primer amplification. TCRdb's copy holds only in-frame clones and misses some; the assay was immunoSEQ multiplex PCR. V, J and clone size derive from that table, while D and trimming were established from the DNA sequence. The sample includes some 76,000 clones, roughly 80% of them seen just once. V was shortened by 0 bases and J by 2 bases, with 10 bases between the two germline ends. Germline V CDR1 and CDR2: LGHNA, YSLEER. This CDR3 region has 15 residues.

This chain joins TRBV4-3 and TRBJ2-5; tentatively, D is TRBD2 (6 bases). The TCR originated in an older woman with acute or convalescent COVID-19. The sequencing sample was made of peripheral blood. CDR3 sequence reads: CASSQDRRGQETQYF. CDR3 sequence (DNA): TGCGCCAGCAGCCAAGATCGGCGGGGACAAGAGACCCAGTACTTC.